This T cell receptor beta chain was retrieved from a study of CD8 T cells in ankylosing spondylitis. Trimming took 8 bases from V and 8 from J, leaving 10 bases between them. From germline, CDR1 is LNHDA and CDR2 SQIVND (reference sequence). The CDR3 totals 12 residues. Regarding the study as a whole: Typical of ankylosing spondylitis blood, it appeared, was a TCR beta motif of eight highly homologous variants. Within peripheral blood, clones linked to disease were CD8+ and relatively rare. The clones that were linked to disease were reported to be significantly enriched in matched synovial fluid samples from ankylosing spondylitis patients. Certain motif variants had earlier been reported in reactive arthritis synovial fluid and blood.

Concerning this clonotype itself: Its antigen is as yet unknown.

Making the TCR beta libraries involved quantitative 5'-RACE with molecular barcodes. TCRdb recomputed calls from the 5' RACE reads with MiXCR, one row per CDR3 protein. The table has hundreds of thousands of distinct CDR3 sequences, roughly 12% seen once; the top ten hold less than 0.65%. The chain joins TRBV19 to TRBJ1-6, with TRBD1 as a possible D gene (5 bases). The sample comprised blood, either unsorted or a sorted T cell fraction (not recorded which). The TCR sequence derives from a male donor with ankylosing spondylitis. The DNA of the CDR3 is TGTGCCAGTGAGGGGAGGGATTCACCCCTCCACTTT. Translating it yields CASEGRDSPLHF.